The 21 T cell receptor beta chains below come from one sample, sequenced in a study of control samples from healthy donors and cancer patients. The method was immunoSEQ multiplex PCR; TCRdb's version includes in-frame clones alone and lacks a portion of them. Of approximately 140,000 clones listed, 70% to 90% are singletons. The source material was blood. Every receptor here comes from a woman in her twenties or thirties in good health.

V and J are TRBV7-2 and TRBJ2-7; TRBD2 matches 9 bases. The J segment lost 6 bases and the V segment lost 5 bases, leaving 11 bases of the junction unmatched. There are 15 residues in the CDR3. Per germline, CDR1 SGHTA and CDR2 FQGNSA. The CDR3 spells CASSRTGSGRLEQYF. CDR3 in DNA: TGTGCCAGCAGCCGCACTGGGAGCGGGAGGCTCGAGCAGTACTTC.

The chain uses TRBV5-1 and TRBJ1-2, with D possibly being TRBD1 (5 bases). V was clipped by 1 base and J by 2 bases, with 12 bases between them. This CDR3 is built from 15 residues. CDR1 is SGHRS, CDR2 YFSETQ, per germline. The chain's CDR3 is CASSLWGPGNYGYTF. CDR3 coding DNA: TGCGCCAGCAGCTTGTGGGGCCCAGGGAACTATGGCTACACCTTC.

This chain links TRBV28 with TRBJ1-6; D is undetermined. This CDR3 has 12 amino acids. Trimming cost V 4 bases and J 7 bases, with 5 bases left between them. Germline CDR1 reads MDHEN; CDR2 reads SYDVKM. The CDR3 loop is CASSYENSPLHF. The CDR3 bases are TGTGCCAGCAGTTACGAAAATTCACCCCTCCACTTT.

This chain links TRBV27 with TRBJ2-1; 8 bases line up with TRBD1. Trimming at V came to 1 base and at J to 10 bases, leaving 9 bases not matched to a gene. The CDR3 contains 15 residues. Germline values: CDR1 MNHEY, CDR2 SMNVEV (reference sequence). The chain's CDR3 is CASSLFGQGAKEQFF. CDR3 bases: TGTGCCAGCAGTTTATTCGGTCAGGGGGCAAAGGAGCAGTTCTTC.

This clone was found a few times. The rearrangement uses TRBV5-6 and TRBJ2-7, with D possibly being TRBD1 (5 bases). Germline CDR1 is SGHDT and CDR2 is YYEEEE. The V gene lost 0 bases and the J gene lost 3 bases, with 10 bases spanning the gap. The CDR3 is 14 residues long. Here the CDR3 reads CASSLAGIVYEQYF. The DNA for the CDR3 is TGTGCCAGCAGCTTGGCAGGGATAGTCTACGAGCAGTACTTC.

This clone was seen a handful of times. The chain joins TRBV24-1 to TRBJ1-2; unclear D gene. The germline CDR1 and CDR2 sequences are KGHDR and SFDVKD. This CDR3 region has 10 residues. Between the trimmed V and J ends, which lost 9 bases and 3 bases, there was a span of 4 bases. In DNA form, the CDR3 reads TGTGCCACCCGCGACTATGGCTACACCTTC. Translating it yields CATRDYGYTF.

V is TRBV20-1 and J is TRBJ1-2; D not certain. V lost 6 bases, J lost 10 bases, and 15 bases lay in between. This CDR3 has 11 amino acids. CDR1 is DFQATT, CDR2 SNEGSKA, per germline (reference sequence). The CDR3 DNA reads TGCAGTGCCGGACTGACCTCGGACTACACCTTC. Its protein is CSAGLTSDYTF.

The chain employs TRBV20-1 and TRBJ1-5; D perhaps matches TRBD1 (5 bases). Per the germline V gene, CDR1 is DFQATT and CDR2 is SNEGSKA (reference sequence). V was pared by 3 bases and J by 4 bases, with 10 bases between. The CDR3 has 13 residues. For the CDR3, the DNA is TGCAGTGCTAGTCCGGGGCCAAATCAGCCCCAGCATTTT. Protein product: CSASPGPNQPQHF.

This chain connects TRBV4-2 to TRBJ2-2, with D unresolved. Germline CDR1 reads LGHNA; CDR2 reads YNFKEQ. The germline V and J ends were trimmed by 4 bases and 4 bases, with 10 bases remaining between them. The CDR3 is 14 residues long. The CDR3 region is CASSPSRATGELFF. The CDR3, as DNA: TGTGCCAGCAGCCCGTCTCGGGCCACCGGGGAGCTGTTTTTT.

In the case of this clone: This sample also contains other DNA sequences that code for the same CDR3. The chain joins TRBV7-2 to TRBJ2-5; 9 bases match TRBD2. Losses at the gene ends were 3 bases for V and 5 bases for J; bases not matched to a gene: 10. CDR3 length equals 16 residues. The germline CDR1 and CDR2 sequences are SGHTA and FQGNSA. CDR3 DNA sequence: TGTGCCAGCAGCTTCGCGGGAGGGGGGGCGGGGGAGACCCAGTACTTC. Translating gives CASSFAGGGAGETQYF.

The table lists this clone with a count of one. This chain links TRBV28 with TRBJ2-6; TRBD2 agrees at 12 bases. The CDR3 is made up of 19 amino acids. The V gene end was trimmed by 4 bases and the J gene end by 0 bases; junction bases not matched to a gene: 7. Germline V gives CDR1 MDHEN, CDR2 SYDVKM. CDR3 coding DNA: TGTGCCAGCAGTTCGCCGGGACTAGCGGGCCTCTCTGGGGCCAACGTCCTGACTTTC. The encoded protein is CASSSPGLAGLSGANVLTF.

The genes are TRBV29-1 and TRBJ2-7, with D perhaps matching TRBD1 (5 bases). There are 13 residues in the CDR3. CDR1 is SQVTM and CDR2 is ANQGSEA in the germline V gene. Trimming pared 3 bases from V and 5 bases from J, leaving 14 bases between. The DNA for the CDR3 is TGCAGCGTTGACCCCCAGGGTGGCGACGAGCAGTACTTC. Translated: CSVDPQGGDEQYF.

The chain joins TRBV2 to TRBJ2-3; D is possibly TRBD2 (5 bases). Germline CDR1 is SNHLY and CDR2 is FYNNEI. Trimming removed 6 bases at V and 1 base at J, with 11 bases between. The CDR3 runs 14 residues. CDR3 DNA sequence: TGTGCCAGCAGCGCGACTACCCGCACAGATACGCAGTATTTT. This codes for CASSATTRTDTQYF.

The chain carries TRBV3-1 (or the pseudogene TRBV3-2) and TRBJ1-6; unclear D gene. The CDR3 is 16 residues long. Trimming removed 4 bases from V and 4 bases from J, with 14 bases in between. Germline CDR1 LGHDT, CDR2 YNNKEL (reference sequence). The CDR3 reads CASSPSGDTYNSPLHF. CDR3 bases: TGTGCCAGCAGCCCCTCCGGAGACACATATAATTCACCCCTCCACTTT.

The V call is TRBV5-6, the J call TRBJ2-1; no definite D call. The CDR3 sequence is 13 residues long. V lost 0 bases to trimming and J lost 7 bases, with 8 bases between them. Germline CDR1 SGHDT, CDR2 YYEEEE. In nucleotides, the CDR3 is TGTGCCAGCAGCTTGGGAGCGTGGAATGAGCAGTTCTTC. Its protein is CASSLGAWNEQFF.

The chain couples TRBV19 to TRBJ1-6; 7 bases map to TRBD1. Per germline, CDR1 LNHDA and CDR2 SQIVND (reference sequence). J gave up 5 bases and V 6 bases, and 4 bases lay outside the gene matches. The CDR3 has 14 residues. CDR3 in amino acids: CASSHRGNNSPLHF. CDR3 sequence (DNA): TGTGCCAGTAGCCACAGGGGAAATAATTCACCCCTCCACTTT.

CDR3 nucleotide sequence: TGTGCCAGCAGTTACCGGGGGCCTCCGGCTTACGAGCAGTACTTC. This sequence encodes CASSYRGPPAYEQYF. J is TRBJ2-7 and V is TRBV6-2 or TRBV6-3; D tentatively reads TRBD1 or TRBD2 (6 bases each). CDR3 length: 15 amino acids. Looked up from germline, CDR1 is MNHEY and CDR2 is SVGEGT. V lost 2 bases and J lost 4, with 15 bases in between.

The V gene is TRBV27, the J gene TRBJ2-3; maybe TRBD2 (6 bases). V was clipped by 6 bases and J by 0 bases, with 10 bases between them. The CDR3 has 14 residues. Per germline, CDR1 MNHEY and CDR2 SMNVEV (reference sequence). CDR3 DNA: TGTGCCAGCAGGCCGGGACTCAGCACAGATACGCAGTATTTT. It yields the protein CASRPGLSTDTQYF.

The CDR3 here is CAEQRAGAISPLHF. The CDR3 nucleotides read TGCGCCGAACAGAGGGCAGGGGCAATTTCACCCCTCCACTTT. The chain recombines TRBV5-1 with TRBJ1-6, with D perhaps TRBD1 (6 bases). The germline V and J ends were trimmed by 10 bases and 9 bases, with 20 bases remaining between them. This CDR3 region has 14 residues. The germline V gene has CDR1 SGHRS and CDR2 YFSETQ. Full variable domain (remainder filled in from reference TRBV5-1 and TRBJ1-6): KAGVTQTPRYLIKTRGQQVTLSCSPISGHRSVSWYQQTPGQGLQFLFEYFSETQRNKGNFPGRFSGRQFSNSRSEMNVSTLELGDSALYLCAEQRAGAISPLHFGNGTRLTVT.

This sequence joins TRBV5-4 and TRBJ2-3, with D unresolved. Trimming shortened V by 0 bases and J by 3 bases, and 11 bases separated the two germline ends. Germline V gene lookup returns CDR1 SGHNT and CDR2 YYREEE (reference sequence). CDR3 length equals 15 residues. CDR3 sequence (DNA): TGTGCCAGCAGCTTGGGGGCCGGGCAGACAGATACGCAGTATTTT. It translates to CASSLGAGQTDTQYF.

This chain joins TRBV16 and TRBJ2-3; maybe TRBD1 (6 bases). The CDR3 runs to 14 residues. The germline V gene has CDR1 KGHSY and CDR2 FQNENV. Trimming cost V 4 bases and J 2 bases, with 10 bases left between them. Here the CDR3 reads CASSPRGNTDTQYF. CDR3 in DNA: TGTGCCAGCAGCCCAAGGGGGAACACAGATACGCAGTATTTT.